The clone carrying this TCR beta chain was found once. Its cognate antigen is unknown. The data were obtained in a study of cytomegalovirus exposure and HLA in healthy donors. Findings and caveats of the study: Later on, a genetic analysis was performed. It linked a missense variant in DCLRE1C with V- and J-gene trimming of TCR beta.

60 Vbeta and 13 Jbeta primers were used in PCR. TCRdb's copy holds only in-frame clones and misses some; the assay was immunoSEQ multiplex PCR. The table lists roughly 90,000 clones, approximately 90% of them singletons. Per germline, CDR1 SGHDN and CDR2 FVKESK. Trimming removed 0 bases from V and 7 bases from J, with 7 bases in between. This CDR3 spans 14 amino acids. V usage is TRBV14 and J usage is TRBJ1-6, with unresolved D. The sequence came from a man aged 18-30 years in good health and CMV-seronegative. The sample comprised PBMCs. In DNA form, the CDR3 reads TGTGCCAGCAGCCAAGATCTAACGAATTCACCCCTCCACTTT. Encoded protein: CASSQDLTNSPLHF.